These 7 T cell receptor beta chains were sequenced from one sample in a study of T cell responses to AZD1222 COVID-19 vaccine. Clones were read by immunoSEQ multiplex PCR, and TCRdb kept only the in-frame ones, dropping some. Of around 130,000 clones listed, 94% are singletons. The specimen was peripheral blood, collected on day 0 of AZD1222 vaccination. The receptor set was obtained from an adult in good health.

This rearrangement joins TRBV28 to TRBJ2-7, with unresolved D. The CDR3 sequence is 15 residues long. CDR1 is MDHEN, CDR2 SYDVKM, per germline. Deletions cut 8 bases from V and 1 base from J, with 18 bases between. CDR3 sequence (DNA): TGTGCCAGCGTATCGGCCGGAGAGAATTCCTACGAGCAGTACTTC. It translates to CASVSAGENSYEQYF.

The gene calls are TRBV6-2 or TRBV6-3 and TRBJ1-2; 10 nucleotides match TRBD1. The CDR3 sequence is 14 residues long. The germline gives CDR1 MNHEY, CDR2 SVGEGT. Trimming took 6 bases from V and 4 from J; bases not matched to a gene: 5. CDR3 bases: TGTGCCAGCAGCGGCCGGACAGGGGGCTATGGCTACACCTTC. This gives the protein CASSGRTGGYGYTF.

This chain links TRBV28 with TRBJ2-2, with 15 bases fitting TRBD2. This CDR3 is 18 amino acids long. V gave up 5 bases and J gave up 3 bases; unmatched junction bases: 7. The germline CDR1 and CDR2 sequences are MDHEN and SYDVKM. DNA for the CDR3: TGTGCCAGCAGTCTCGGACTAGCGGGAGGGTATGACACCGGGGAGCTGTTTTTT. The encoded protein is CASSLGLAGGYDTGELFF.

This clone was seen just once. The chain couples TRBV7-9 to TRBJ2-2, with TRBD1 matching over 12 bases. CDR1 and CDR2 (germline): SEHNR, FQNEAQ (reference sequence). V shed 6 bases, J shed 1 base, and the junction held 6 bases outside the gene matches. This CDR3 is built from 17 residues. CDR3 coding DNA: TGTGCCAGCAGTACCGGGACAGGGGGCGAGAACACCGGGGAGCTGTTTTTT. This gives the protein CASSTGTGGENTGELFF.

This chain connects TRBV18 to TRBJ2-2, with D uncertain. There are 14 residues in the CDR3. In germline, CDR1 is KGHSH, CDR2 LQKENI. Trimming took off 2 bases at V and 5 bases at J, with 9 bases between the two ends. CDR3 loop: CASSPYDLTGELFF. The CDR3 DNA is TGTGCCAGCTCACCATACGACCTGACCGGGGAGCTGTTTTTT.

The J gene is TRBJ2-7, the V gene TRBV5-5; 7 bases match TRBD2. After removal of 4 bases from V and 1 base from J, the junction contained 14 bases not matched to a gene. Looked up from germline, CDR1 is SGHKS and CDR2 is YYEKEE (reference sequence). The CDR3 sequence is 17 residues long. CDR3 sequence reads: CASSHTFGGSRSYEQYF. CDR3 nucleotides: TGTGCCAGCAGCCATACATTCGGCGGGAGTAGATCCTACGAGCAGTACTTC.

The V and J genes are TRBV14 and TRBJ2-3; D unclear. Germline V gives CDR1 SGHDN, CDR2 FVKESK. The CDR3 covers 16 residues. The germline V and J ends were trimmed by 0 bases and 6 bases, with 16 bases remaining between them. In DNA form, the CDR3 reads TGTGCCAGCAGCCAAGATTGGGGAAGGGTGTCGGATACGCAGTATTTT. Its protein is CASSQDWGRVSDTQYF.